This T cell receptor (beta chain) came from a study of blood T cell repertoires in COVID-19. About the study: T cells, B-cell-depleted T cells, or PBMCs supplied cDNA or gDNA.

Assay: immunoSEQ multiplex PCR; the TCRdb copy retains only in-frame clones and omits some. The sample includes 200,000 or so clones, roughly 85% of them seen just once. J gave up 7 bases and V 5 bases, and 4 bases lay outside the gene matches. CDR1 and CDR2 from the germline V gene are SGHAT and FQNNGV. CDR3 size: 13 residues. V is TRBV11-2 and J is TRBJ1-5; TRBD1 aligns across 8 bases. What was sequenced was PBMCs or T cells enriched from blood (not recorded which). The sequence was obtained from a woman aged 40-49 years with acute COVID-19. CDR3 loop: CASSPNRGQPQHF. CDR3 nucleotide sequence: TGTGCCAGCAGCCCGAACAGGGGGCAGCCCCAGCATTTT.